The rows below give T cell receptor beta chains drawn from one sample of a study of T cell responses to AZD1222 COVID-19 vaccine. TCRdb's copy holds only in-frame clones and misses some; the assay was immunoSEQ multiplex PCR. Counted here are about 110,000 clones, roughly 90% occurring once; the ten biggest clones make up 6.6%. The specimen was peripheral blood, collected on day 0 of AZD1222 vaccination. These receptors came from an adult in good health. The CDR3 runs from the conserved cysteine through the conserved F or W. D genes are given only for firm matches. A row's size may be missing; if present it is once, few, many or a size class.

j_call | d_call | v_call | cdr3_length | clone_size | cdr3_aa | cdr3_nt
TRBJ1-2 | TRBD1 | TRBV28 | 14 | . | CASSPRQGLIIHTF | TGTGCCAGCAGTCCTCGACAGGGTCTTATTATCCACACCTTC
TRBJ2-1 | TRBD2 | TRBV6-2/TRBV6-3 | 18 | . | CASSYAGLAGSTYNEQFF | TGTGCCAGCAGTTACGCGGGACTAGCGGGATCAACCTACAATGAGCAGTTCTTC
TRBJ1-1 | . | TRBV10-3 | 13 | . | CAAVTIGGTEAFF | TGTGCCGCAGTAACAATTGGGGGCACTGAAGCTTTCTTT
TRBJ1-3 | . | TRBV12-3/TRBV12-4 | 13 | . | CASSGSAGNTIYF | TGTGCCAGTTCCGGCAGTGCGGGAAACACCATATATTTT
TRBJ2-7 | TRBD2 | TRBV29-1 | 13 | . | CSVVGGGRYEQYF | TGCAGCGTTGTTGGGGGCGGGAGGTACGAGCAGTACTTC
TRBJ1-3 | . | TRBV18 | 17 | . | CASSLPAGVFGGNTIYF | TGTGCCAGCTCCCTCCCGGCAGGGGTCTTCGGTGGAAACACCATATATTTT
TRBJ2-2 | TRBD2 | TRBV7-9 | 15 | . | CASSLAGGRTGELFF | TGTGCCAGCAGCCTGGCGGGGGGACGCACCGGGGAGCTGTTTTTT
TRBJ2-7 | TRBD1 | TRBV6-5 | 16 | . | CASSYLSGTGDLEQYF | TGTGCCAGCAGTTACCTCTCCGGGACAGGGGATTTGGAGCAGTACTTC
TRBJ2-7 | TRBD2 | TRBV7-2 | 16 | . | CASSQTSGTFLREQYF | TGTGCCAGCAGCCAGACTAGCGGGACCTTCCTACGAGAGCAGTACTTC
TRBJ1-5 | TRBD1 | TRBV19 | 19 | . | CASSTRGQVDFGSNQPQHF | TGTGCCAGTAGTACCCGCGGACAGGTGGACTTTGGCAGCAATCAGCCCCAGCATTTT
TRBJ1-2 | . | TRBV6-5 | 11 | . | CASKTTESYTF | TGTGCCAGCAAAACCACAGAAAGCTACACCTTC
TRBJ2-7 | TRBD1 | TRBV5-1 | 14 | . | CASRGQVSDTEQYF | TGCGCCAGCAGAGGACAGGTTTCCGACACGGAGCAGTACTTC
TRBJ2-7 | TRBD2 | TRBV5-1 | 13 | . | CASSPAGGNEQYF | TGCGCCAGCAGCCCCGCGGGGGGCAACGAGCAGTACTTC
TRBJ1-2 | . | TRBV11-2 | 15 | . | CASSLGTASAYGYTF | TGTGCCAGCAGCTTAGGGACAGCCTCGGCCTATGGCTACACCTTC
TRBJ2-4 | TRBD1 | TRBV6-6 | 15 | . | CASSFGQGAQNIQYF | TGTGCCAGCAGTTTCGGACAGGGGGCCCAAAACATTCAGTACTTC
TRBJ2-2 | TRBD2 | TRBV28 | 13 | . | CAAGGSGPPELFF | TGTGCCGCTGGGGGTAGCGGGCCCCCGGAGCTGTTTTTT
TRBJ2-5 | TRBD2 | TRBV20-1 | 15 | . | CSASGGLAGLETQYF | TGCAGTGCTAGTGGGGGACTAGCGGGATTGGAGACCCAGTACTTC
TRBJ2-6 | . | TRBV29-1 | 17 | once | CSASTGPRRSGANVLTF | TGCAGCGCCTCAACAGGGCCCCGCCGCTCTGGGGCCAACGTCCTGACTTTC
TRBJ1-2 | . | TRBV7-2 | 12 | . | CASLEVPYGYTF | TGTGCCAGTCTGGAGGTTCCCTATGGCTACACCTTC
TRBJ1-3 | . | TRBV11-3 | 15 | . | CASSPGAASGNTIYF | TGTGCCAGCAGCCCAGGGGCGGCCTCTGGAAACACCATATATTTT
TRBJ1-2 | . | TRBV11-2 | 12 | . | CASSLLGYGYTF | TGTGCCAGCAGCTTATTAGGCTATGGCTACACCTTC
TRBJ1-5 | TRBD1 | TRBV18 | 16 | . | CASSQGVRPDNQPQHF | TGTGCCAGCTCCCAGGGGGTCAGGCCCGACAATCAGCCCCAGCATTTT
TRBJ1-1 | . | TRBV28 | 14 | few | CASRTRESGTEAFF | TGTGCCAGCAGGACCCGGGAGAGCGGCACTGAAGCTTTCTTT
TRBJ1-5 | TRBD1 | TRBV6-6 | 14 | . | CASSYSGTAQPQHF | TGTGCCAGCAGTTACTCCGGGACAGCACAGCCCCAGCATTTT
TRBJ2-5 | TRBD2 | TRBV6-2/TRBV6-3 | 15 | . | CASSYGTSGSQTQYF | TGTGCCAGCAGTTACGGGACTAGCGGGAGCCAGACCCAGTACTTC
TRBJ1-5 | . | TRBV9 | 14 | . | CASSPTGNNQPQHF | TGTGCCAGCAGCCCCACGGGAAACAATCAGCCCCAGCATTTT
TRBJ2-7 | TRBD2 | TRBV2 | 15 | . | CASRKGLAGTYEQYF | TGTGCCAGCAGGAAGGGACTAGCGGGGACCTACGAGCAGTACTTC
TRBJ2-5 | . | TRBV19 | 13 | . | CASSIGGGETQYF | TGTGCCAGTAGTATAGGGGGGGGCGAGACCCAGTACTTC
TRBJ2-1 | . | TRBV7-2 | 15 | few | CASTLGTPGGNEQFF | TGTGCCAGCACCCTCGGGACACCCGGGGGCAATGAGCAGTTCTTC
TRBJ2-5 | . | TRBV18 | 12 | . | CASSLYQETQYF | TGTGCCAGCTCACTATACCAAGAGACCCAGTACTTC
TRBJ1-5 | TRBD1 | TRBV30 | 15 | . | CAWSVLGQDNQPQHF | TGTGCCTGGAGTGTTCTCGGACAGGACAATCAGCCCCAGCATTTT
TRBJ1-5 | . | TRBV7-2 | 15 | . | CASSLVRDNNQPQHF | TGTGCCAGCAGCTTAGTTAGGGATAACAATCAGCCCCAGCATTTT
TRBJ2-5 | . | TRBV29-1 | 13 | . | CSVNWAPVETQYF | TGCAGCGTAAACTGGGCGCCCGTTGAGACCCAGTACTTC
TRBJ2-1 | . | TRBV14 | 14 | . | CASSSQWTDNEQFF | TGTGCCAGCAGCTCTCAATGGACAGACAATGAGCAGTTCTTC